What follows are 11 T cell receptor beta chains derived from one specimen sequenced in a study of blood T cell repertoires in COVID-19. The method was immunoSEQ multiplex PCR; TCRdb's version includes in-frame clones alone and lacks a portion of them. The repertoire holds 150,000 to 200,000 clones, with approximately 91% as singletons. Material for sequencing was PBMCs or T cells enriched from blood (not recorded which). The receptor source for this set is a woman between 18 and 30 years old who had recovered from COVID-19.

DNA for the CDR3: TGTGCCAGCAGTGAAGCGGTGGGGCTTTGGCTAGCGGGATCCTACAATGAGCAGTTCTTC. Protein sequence: CASSEAVGLWLAGSYNEQFF. V is TRBV6-1 and J is TRBJ2-1, with 9 bases aligning to TRBD2. The CDR3 has 20 residues. CDR1 and CDR2 from the germline V gene are MNHNS and SASEGT. Germline trimming cut 0 bases from V and 1 base from J; bases unmatched to any gene: 13.

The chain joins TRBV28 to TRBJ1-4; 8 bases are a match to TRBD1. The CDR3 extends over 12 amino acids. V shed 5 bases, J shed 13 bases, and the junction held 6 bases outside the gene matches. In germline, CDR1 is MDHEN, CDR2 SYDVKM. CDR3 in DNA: TGTGCCAGCAGTCTCCGACAGGGGCGACTGTTTTTT. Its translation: CASSLRQGRLFF. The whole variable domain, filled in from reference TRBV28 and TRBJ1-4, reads DVKVTQSSRYLVKRTGEKVFLECVQDMDHENMFWYRQDPGLGLRLIYFSYDVKMKEKGDIPEGYSVSREKKERFSLILESASTNQTSMYLCASSLRQGRLFFGSGTQLSVL.

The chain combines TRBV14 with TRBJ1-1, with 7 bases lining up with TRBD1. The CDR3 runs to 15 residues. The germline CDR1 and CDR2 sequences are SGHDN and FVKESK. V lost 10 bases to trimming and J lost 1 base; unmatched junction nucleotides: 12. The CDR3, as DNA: TGTGCCACCTCGAGCAGCCGACAGGGGAACACTGAAGCTTTCTTT. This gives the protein CATSSSRQGNTEAFF.

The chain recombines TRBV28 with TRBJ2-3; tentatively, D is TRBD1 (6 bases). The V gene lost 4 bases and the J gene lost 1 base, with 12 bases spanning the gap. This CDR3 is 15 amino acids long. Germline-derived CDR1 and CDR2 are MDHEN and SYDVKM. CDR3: CASSSWTVGTDTQYF. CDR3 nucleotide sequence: TGTGCCAGCAGTTCCTGGACAGTCGGCACAGATACGCAGTATTTT.

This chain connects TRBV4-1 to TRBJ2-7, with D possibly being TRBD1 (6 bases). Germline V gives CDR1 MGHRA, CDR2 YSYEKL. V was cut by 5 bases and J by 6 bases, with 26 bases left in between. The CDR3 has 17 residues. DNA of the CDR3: TGCGCCAGCAGCGTCCACAGGGTTGGTACCGGAGATTCCGAGCAGTACTTC. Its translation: CASSVHRVGTGDSEQYF.

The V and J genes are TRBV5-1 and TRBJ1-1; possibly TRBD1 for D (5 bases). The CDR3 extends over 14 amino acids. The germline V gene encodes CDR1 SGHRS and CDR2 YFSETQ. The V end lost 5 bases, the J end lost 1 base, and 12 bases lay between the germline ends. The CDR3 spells CASRMTVENTEAFF. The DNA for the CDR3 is TGCGCCAGCAGAATGACAGTTGAGAACACTGAAGCTTTCTTT.

The CDR3 nucleotides are TGTGCCAGCAGTCCCTGGGAGGGACCCGAGCAGTACTTC. Protein sequence: CASSPWEGPEQYF. This chain uses TRBV28 with TRBJ2-7, with 7 bases lining up with TRBD2. Germline assignment: CDR1 MDHEN and CDR2 SYDVKM. The junction had 7 bases not matched to a gene; V was cut back by 5 bases and J by 6 bases. The CDR3 is made up of 13 amino acids.

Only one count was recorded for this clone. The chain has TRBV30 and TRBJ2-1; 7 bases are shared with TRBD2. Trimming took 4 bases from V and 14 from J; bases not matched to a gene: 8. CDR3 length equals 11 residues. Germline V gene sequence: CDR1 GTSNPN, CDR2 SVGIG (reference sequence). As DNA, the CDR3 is TGTGCCTGGAAAAGGGAGGGAGAAAAGTTCTTC. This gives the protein CAWKREGEKFF.

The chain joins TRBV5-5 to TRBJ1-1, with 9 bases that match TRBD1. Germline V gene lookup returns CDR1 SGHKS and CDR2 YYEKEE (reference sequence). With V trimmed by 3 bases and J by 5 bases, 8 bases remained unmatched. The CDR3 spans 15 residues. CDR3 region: CASSWMPGQGTEAFF. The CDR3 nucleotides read TGTGCCAGCAGCTGGATGCCGGGACAGGGAACTGAAGCTTTCTTT.

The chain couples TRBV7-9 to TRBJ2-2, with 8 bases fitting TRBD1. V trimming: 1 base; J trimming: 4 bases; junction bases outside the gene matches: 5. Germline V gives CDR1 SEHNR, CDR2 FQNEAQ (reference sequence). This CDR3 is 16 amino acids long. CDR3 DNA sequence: TGTGCCAGCAGCTTAGGCCGGACAGGGTTCACCGGGGAGCTGTTTTTT. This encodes CASSLGRTGFTGELFF.

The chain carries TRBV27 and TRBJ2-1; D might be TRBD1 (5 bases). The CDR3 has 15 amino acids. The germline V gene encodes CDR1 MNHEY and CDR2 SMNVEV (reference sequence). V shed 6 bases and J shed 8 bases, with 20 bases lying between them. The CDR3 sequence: CASSHSWGRRYEQFF. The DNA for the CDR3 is TGTGCCAGCAGCCACTCCTGGGGCAGAAGATATGAGCAGTTCTTC.